These T cell receptor beta chains were read from a single sample in a study of T cells in Graves' hyperthyroidism and ophthalmopathy. Via MiXCR, TCRdb re-called the multiplex PCR reads, giving one row per CDR3 protein. The profile shows around 700,000 distinct CDR3 sequences, roughly a third of them singletons. Sample: blood. The receptors here all came from a woman aged 40 to 49 with Graves' hyperthyroidism. Both conserved end residues are part of each CDR3. A D gene is named only where the DNA matches it firmly. Clone sizes are given selectively: once, few, many, or a class where the clone is expanded.

cdr3_nt cdr3_aa j_call d_call clone_size v_call
TGCGCCAGCAGCCATGACAGTTACACCGGGGAGCTGTTTTTT CASSHDSYTGELFF TRBJ2-2 . few TRBV5-1
TGCAGCGTTGAAGAGGGGGCGAGGGCTGAAGCTTTCTTT CSVEEGARAEAFF TRBJ1-1 . many TRBV29-1
TGCGCCAGCAGCCAAGATTTGTCTGCGGGACAGGGTTCTGGTGGCTACACCTTC CASSQDLSAGQGSGGYTF TRBJ1-2 TRBD1 few TRBV4-1
TGTGCCAGCAGCTCTACCGGGACTAGCGGGAGATGGACCTACGAGCAGTACTTC CASSSTGTSGRWTYEQYF TRBJ2-7 TRBD2 . TRBV7-9
TGTGCCAGCATCCAAATTTGGGGGGCCGAAGCTTTCTTT CASIQIWGAEAFF TRBJ1-1 . . TRBV6-5
TGTGCCAGCAGCCCAGAACATAGAGAGACCCAGTACTTC CASSPEHRETQYF TRBJ2-5 . few TRBV7-9
TGCGCCAGCAGCTCCCCGGAGGGAAATTCACCCCTCCACTTT CASSSPEGNSPLHF TRBJ1-6 . . TRBV5-1
TGCAGCGTTCGACGTTGGATCTCCGAGGACAGTCGTTACGAGCAGTACTTC CSVRRWISEDSRYEQYF TRBJ2-7 . . TRBV29-1
TGTGCCAGTAGGGGGACAGGAGACAATCAGCCCCAGCATTTT CASRGTGDNQPQHF TRBJ1-5 TRBD1 many TRBV19
TGCGCCAGCAGCCACCTGAGGCAGGGAAACACTGAAGCTTTCTTT CASSHLRQGNTEAFF TRBJ1-1 . once TRBV4-3
TGTGCCAGCAGCCCCCCGGGACAGGGTTATCGCGAGCAGTACTTC CASSPPGQGYREQYF TRBJ2-7 TRBD1 . TRBV6-6
TGTGCCAGCAGCATTTCTAGCGGGAGCTACGAGCAGTACTTC CASSISSGSYEQYF TRBJ2-7 TRBD2 . TRBV7-2
TGTGCCAGCAGCCCCAAAGTATACAACACTGAAGCTTTCTTT CASSPKVYNTEAFF TRBJ1-1 . . TRBV4-2
TGTGCCAGCCAGTGGGGCAGGGGCACTGAAGCTTTCTTT CASQWGRGTEAFF TRBJ1-1 . . TRBV10-3
TGTGCCAGCAGTGTTGCGGGGGGCAATCAGCCCCAGCATTTT CASSVAGGNQPQHF TRBJ1-5 . many TRBV9
TGTGCCAGCAGCCTAAGGGGGACAGGGGCCTATGGCTACACCTTC CASSLRGTGAYGYTF TRBJ1-2 TRBD1 few TRBV27
TGTGCCAGCTCTGCAGTCGGAGATCAGCCCCAGCATTTT CASSAVGDQPQHF TRBJ1-5 . many TRBV2
TGTGCCAGCAGTTTCTTCGGACAGGCAGGGGGGAACACTGAAGCTTTCTTT CASSFFGQAGGNTEAFF TRBJ1-1 TRBD1 . TRBV25-1
TGTGCCAGCACTTTGGACCAAGCTAATGAAAAACTGTTTTTT CASTLDQANEKLFF TRBJ1-4 . few TRBV12-3/TRBV12-4
TGTGCCAGCAGTCCGGACAGAAACGTTAATCGGCCCCAGCATTTT CASSPDRNVNRPQHF TRBJ1-5 . . TRBV6-1
TGTGCCAGCAGGGGACAAAGGGGTGGCTACACCTTC CASRGQRGGYTF TRBJ1-2 . once TRBV7-4
TGTGCCAGCAGCCAAGCCGGGCGGGGTTACGAGCAGTACTTC CASSQAGRGYEQYF TRBJ2-7 . . TRBV3-1
TGTGCCAGCAGCCTCAGGGGGCGATCCTACGAGCAGTACTTC CASSLRGRSYEQYF TRBJ2-7 TRBD1 few TRBV7-2
TGTGCCACCGGAGGGGGCCAGGACTATGGCTACACCTTC CATGGGQDYGYTF TRBJ1-2 TRBD1 . TRBV10-3
TGTGCCAGCAGTGTGGGACAGGACACCGGGGAGCTGTTTTTT CASSVGQDTGELFF TRBJ2-2 TRBD1 . TRBV12-3/TRBV12-4
TGTGCCAGCAGCTTTAAACGTGATAGGGGGCATTACGAGCAGTACTTC CASSFKRDRGHYEQYF TRBJ2-7 TRBD1 . TRBV5-8
TGCGCCAGCAGCTCGGGACAGGGAATGAGAACCTTC CASSSGQGMRTF TRBJ1-2 TRBD1 . TRBV5-1
TGTGCCAGTAGTATAGATGGAGGGGCAAGTGGGATGACGACTCGAGAGACCCAGTACTTC CASSIDGGASGMTTRETQYF TRBJ2-5 . few TRBV19
TGTGCCAGCAGACCAGGGGGGCCACGGAACTATGGCTACACCTTC CASRPGGPRNYGYTF TRBJ1-2 TRBD1 many TRBV6-5
TGTGCCAGCCGAACGGGTGAAAAACTGTTTTTT CASRTGEKLFF TRBJ1-4 . . TRBV12-3/TRBV12-4
TGTGCCAGCAGTTTTTGGTTTGGGCCCCAGCATTTT CASSFWFGPQHF TRBJ1-5 . . TRBV12-3/TRBV12-4
TGTGCCAGTAGTATAGTCACCGGGACAGCAAACAATCAGCCCCAGCATTTT CASSIVTGTANNQPQHF TRBJ1-5 TRBD1 few TRBV19
TGTGCCAGCAGCCCAGGGGGCGGTGATTCACCCCTCCACTTT CASSPGGGDSPLHF TRBJ1-6 TRBD1 . TRBV7-9
TGTGCCAGCAGCTTTTGGAGGGGGTCAACTAATGAAAAACTGTTTTTT CASSFWRGSTNEKLFF TRBJ1-4 . . TRBV7-2
TGTGCCAGCAGCCAAGGTGGGGGCCGCCTCTCCTACGAGCAGTACTTC CASSQGGGRLSYEQYF TRBJ2-7 . . TRBV4-2
TGCGCCAGCAGTCTGAGTGACAGGAGAGTTCCTGAAGCTTTCTTT CASSLSDRRVPEAFF TRBJ1-1 . . TRBV10-2
TGTGCCAGCAGCCCGTGGACAGGGGAAGGTTCACCCCTCCACTTT CASSPWTGEGSPLHF TRBJ1-6 TRBD1 . TRBV7-2
TGTGCCAGTAGTAGGGCAGGGGGTAGGAAAAAACTGTTTTTT CASSRAGGRKKLFF TRBJ1-4 TRBD1 . TRBV19
TGTGCCAGCAGTTTAACAGGGGGCTCAAGGGCCAACGTCCTGACTTTC CASSLTGGSRANVLTF TRBJ2-6 TRBD1 . TRBV12-3/TRBV12-4
TGTGCCACCAGCAGAGCAAGCTCCTACGAGCAGCACTTC CATSRASSYEQHF TRBJ2-7 . . TRBV15
TGTGCCAGCAGTTTATACGGGTACAATGAGCAGTTCTTC CASSLYGYNEQFF TRBJ2-1 . . TRBV12-3/TRBV12-4
TGTGCCAGTAGTTGGGACAATCGCGATCAGCCCCAGCATTTT CASSWDNRDQPQHF TRBJ1-5 . many TRBV19
TGTGCCAGCAGTGGTGGTTCAAGGCCCCAGCATTTT CASSGGSRPQHF TRBJ1-5 . many TRBV9
TGTGCCAGCAGTGAAGAACTAGCGGGCACCACAGATACGCAGTATTTT CASSEELAGTTDTQYF TRBJ2-3 TRBD2 . TRBV2
TGTGCCAGCAGTTCCTTTGACAGGGGGGCATACGAGCAGTACTTC CASSSFDRGAYEQYF TRBJ2-7 TRBD1 . TRBV12-3/TRBV12-4
TGTGCCAGCAGCTCGTCGACAGGGTTGGACACTGAAGCTTTCTTT CASSSSTGLDTEAFF TRBJ1-1 TRBD1 many TRBV7-9